These 9 T cell receptor beta chains came from one sample sequenced in a study of Ad26.COV2.S vaccination and SARS-CoV-2 variants. Assay used: immunoSEQ multiplex PCR; TCRdb lists only in-frame clones, some missing. This table holds more than 300,000 clones, roughly 90% found once. Specified treatment: roughly 20 received Ad26.COV2.S at low or high dose, single or two shots; about five received placebo; per-sample allocation not given. Sampling was done on day 63 after the first vaccine or placebo injection. This material consisted of peripheral blood, taken in a trial of Ad26.COV2.S vaccine versus placebo. Receptors were obtained from a person aged 18-60 years who received the Ad26.COV2.S COVID-19 vaccine or a placebo.

The rearrangement joins TRBV3-1 (or the pseudogene TRBV3-2) to TRBJ1-6; D remains unclear. CDR3 length: 20 amino acids. V was shortened by 3 bases and J by 0 bases, with 21 bases between the two germline ends. Germline-derived CDR1 and CDR2 are LGHDT and YNNKEL (reference sequence). In DNA form, the CDR3 reads TGTGCCAGCAGCCAGTCTCTTGTCCTAGTTATGGGCTCCTATAATTCACCCCTCCACTTT. Protein product: CASSQSLVLVMGSYNSPLHF.

A note on this clone: The germline gene is not matched at one end of the junction; a read error may be the cause. The V gene is TRBV12-3 or TRBV12-4, the J gene TRBJ1-2; D is ambiguous. The CDR3 has 12 amino acids. The CDR3 sequence is CASSLVRATSFF. As DNA, the CDR3 is TGTGCCAGCAGTTTAGTCCGGGCTACAAGCTTTTTC.

CDR3 region: CASSELEGRGLANEKLFF. The CDR3 nucleotides are TGTGCCAGCAGTGAACTGGAGGGCAGGGGATTAGCTAATGAAAAACTGTTTTTT. The chain couples TRBV2 to TRBJ1-4; the D gene is possibly TRBD1 (6 bases). CDR1 and CDR2 from the germline V gene are SNHLY and FYNNEI. V was pared by 2 bases and J by 3 bases, with 19 bases between. There are 18 residues in the CDR3.

This clone has only one observation. The V gene is TRBV18, the J gene TRBJ1-1, with D tentatively TRBD1 (5 bases). V lost 1 base to trimming and J lost 0 bases, with 15 bases between them. This CDR3 comprises 17 residues. Germline loops: CDR1 KGHSH, CDR2 LQKENI. The CDR3 is CASSPLSQGLMNTEAFF. The CDR3 DNA follows: TGTGCCAGCTCACCACTAAGCCAGGGTCTGATGAACACTGAAGCTTTCTTT.

The rearrangement uses TRBV4-1 and TRBJ1-4, with D unclear. Trimming removed 0 bases from V and 5 bases from J, with 7 bases in between. Per germline, CDR1 MGHRA and CDR2 YSYEKL. CDR3 length: 14 amino acids. The CDR3 here is CASSQDAANEKLFF. In DNA form, the CDR3 reads TGCGCCAGCAGCCAAGATGCGGCAAATGAAAAACTGTTTTTT.

The chain couples TRBV3-1 (or the pseudogene TRBV3-2) to TRBJ2-7; weak D call: TRBD1 (7 bases). The CDR3 extends over 14 amino acids. Trimming shortened V by 6 bases and J by 5 bases, and 17 bases separated the two germline ends. CDR1 and CDR2 (germline): LGHDT, YNNKEL (reference sequence). Here the CDR3 DNA reads TGTGCCAGCAGTCAAACTCAGGGGGGAAACGAGCAGTACTTC. It encodes CASSQTQGGNEQYF.

The chain has TRBV24-1 and TRBJ1-5, with a tentative D call TRBD1 (5 bases). V was pared by 10 bases and J by 0 bases, with 9 bases between. Germline V gene data show CDR1 as KGHDR and CDR2 as SFDVKD. There are 13 residues in the CDR3. In nucleotides, the CDR3 is TGTGCCACAGGGGAAGGTAGCAATCAGCCCCAGCATTTT. Translated: CATGEGSNQPQHF.

The J gene is TRBJ1-1, the V gene TRBV7-2; the match to TRBD1 covers 9 bases. The germline V gene has CDR1 SGHTA and CDR2 FQGNSA. The CDR3 spans 14 residues. Trimming cost V 3 bases and J 4 bases; bases outside gene matches: 3. The CDR3 bases are TGTGCCAGCAGCTTTGACAGGGGGTTCACTGAAGCTTTCTTT. Its translation: CASSFDRGFTEAFF.

The chain carries TRBV10-3 and TRBJ2-4; TRBD1 matches at 8 bases. CDR1 is ENHRY, CDR2 SYGVKD, per germline. The CDR3 runs to 15 residues. V lost 5 bases to trimming and J lost 6 bases; unmatched junction nucleotides: 9. The CDR3 region has the DNA TGTGCCATCAGTCCCACGACAGGGGCCGGAAACATTCAGTACTTC. Translating it yields CAISPTTGAGNIQYF.